This T cell receptor (beta chain) was sequenced in a study of blood T cell repertoires in COVID-19. This CDR3 spans 15 amino acids. V was shortened by 1 base and J by 0 bases, with 7 bases between the two germline ends. Per the germline V gene, CDR1 is SGHNT and CDR2 is YENEEA. TCRdb's copy holds only in-frame clones and misses some; the assay was immunoSEQ multiplex PCR. In the table there are more than 100,000 clones, roughly nine tenths of which are singletons. This chain links TRBV11-3 with TRBJ2-1; weak D call: TRBD2 (6 bases). Sequenced: peripheral blood. This sequence was found in a woman over 75 in a cohort sampled during active COVID-19. Written as DNA, the CDR3 is TGTGCCAGCAGCTTAGCGGAGGGCTCCTACAATGAGCAGTTCTTC. Residues: CASSLAEGSYNEQFF. Complete variable domain (other parts from reference TRBV11-3 and TRBJ2-1): EAGVVQSPRYKIIEKKQPVAFWCNPISGHNTLYWYLQNLGQGPELLIRYENEEAVDDSQLPKDRFSAERLKGVDSTLKIQPAELGDSAVYLCASSLAEGSYNEQFFGPGTRLTVL.